This T cell receptor (beta chain) originates from a study of CD8 T cells in ankylosing spondylitis. Overall study results and limits: Earlier literature documents some of the motif variants in reactive arthritis synovial fluid and blood. A TCR beta motif of several highly homologous variants seemed to mark ankylosing spondylitis blood. Disease-linked clones reportedly concentrated significantly in matched ankylosing spondylitis synovial fluid.

V was trimmed by 1 base and J by 10 bases, leaving 19 bases between them. The CDR3 is 15 residues long. Per the germline V gene, CDR1 is MGHRA and CDR2 is YSYEKL. This clonotype has more than one count but fewer than ten. Its antigen is unidentified. Making use of molecular barcodes, quantitative 5'-RACE generated TCR beta libraries. TCRdb re-derived calls from the 5' RACE reads in MiXCR, one entry per CDR3 protein. The repertoire consists of some 400,000 distinct CDR3 sequences, with more than 20% occurring once and the leading ten covering about a sixth. The sequenced sample consisted of blood, either unsorted or a sorted T cell fraction (not recorded which). The TCR comes from a male donor with ankylosing spondylitis. V gene TRBV4-1 combines with J gene TRBJ1-1; D is perhaps TRBD1 (6 bases). The DNA of the CDR3 is TGCGCCAGCAGCCAAGGAGGGGGACGACGTTTCGGAGCTTTCTTT. Amino acid sequence: CASSQGGGRRFGAFF.